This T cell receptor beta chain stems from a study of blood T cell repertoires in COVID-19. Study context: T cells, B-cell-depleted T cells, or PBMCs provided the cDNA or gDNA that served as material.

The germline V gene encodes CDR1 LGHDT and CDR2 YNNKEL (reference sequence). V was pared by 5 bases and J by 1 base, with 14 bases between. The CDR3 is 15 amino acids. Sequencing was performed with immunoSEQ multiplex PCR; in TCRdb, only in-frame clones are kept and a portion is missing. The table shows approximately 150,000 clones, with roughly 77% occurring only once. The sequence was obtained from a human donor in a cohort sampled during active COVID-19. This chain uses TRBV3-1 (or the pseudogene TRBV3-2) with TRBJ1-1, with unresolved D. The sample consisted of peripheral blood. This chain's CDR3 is CASSLYGSRNTEAFF. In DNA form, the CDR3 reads TGTGCCAGCAGCTTGTACGGGTCTCGGAACACTGAAGCTTTCTTT.